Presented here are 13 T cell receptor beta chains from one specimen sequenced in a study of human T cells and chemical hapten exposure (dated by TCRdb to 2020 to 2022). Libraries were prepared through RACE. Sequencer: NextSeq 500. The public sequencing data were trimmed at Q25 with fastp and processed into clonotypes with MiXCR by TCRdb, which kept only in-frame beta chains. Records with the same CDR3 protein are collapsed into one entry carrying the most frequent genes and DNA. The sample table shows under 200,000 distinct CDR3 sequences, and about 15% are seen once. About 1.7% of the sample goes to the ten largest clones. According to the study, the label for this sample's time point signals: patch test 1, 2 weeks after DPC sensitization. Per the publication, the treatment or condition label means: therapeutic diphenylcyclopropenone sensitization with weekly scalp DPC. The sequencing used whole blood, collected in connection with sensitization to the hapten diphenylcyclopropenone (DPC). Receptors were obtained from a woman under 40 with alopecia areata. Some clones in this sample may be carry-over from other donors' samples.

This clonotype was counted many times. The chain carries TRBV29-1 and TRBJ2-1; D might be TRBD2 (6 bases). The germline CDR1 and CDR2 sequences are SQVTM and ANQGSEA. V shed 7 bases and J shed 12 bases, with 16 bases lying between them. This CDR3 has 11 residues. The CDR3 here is CSAWLAGRQFF. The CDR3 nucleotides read TGCAGCGCCTGGTTGGCCGGGAGGCAGTTCTTC.

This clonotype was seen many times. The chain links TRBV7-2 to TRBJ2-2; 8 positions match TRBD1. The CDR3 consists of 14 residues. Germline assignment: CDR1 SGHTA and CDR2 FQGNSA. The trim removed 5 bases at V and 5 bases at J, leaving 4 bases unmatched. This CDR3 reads CASSPRTGTGELFF. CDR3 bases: TGTGCCAGCAGCCCAAGGACAGGGACCGGGGAGCTGTTTTTT. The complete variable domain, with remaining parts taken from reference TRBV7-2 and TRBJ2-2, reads GAGVSQSPSNKVTEKGKDVELRCDPISGHTALYWYRQSLGQGLEFLIYFQGNSAPDKSGLPSDRFSAERTGGSVSTLTIQRTQQEDSAVYLCASSPRTGTGELFFGEGSRLTVL.

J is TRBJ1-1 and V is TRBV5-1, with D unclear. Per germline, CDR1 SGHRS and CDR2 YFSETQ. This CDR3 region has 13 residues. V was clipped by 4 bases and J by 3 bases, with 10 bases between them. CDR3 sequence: CASSQKEDTEAFF. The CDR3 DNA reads TGCGCCAGCAGCCAGAAAGAAGACACTGAAGCTTTCTTT. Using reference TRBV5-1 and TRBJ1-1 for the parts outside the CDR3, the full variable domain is KAGVTQTPRYLIKTRGQQVTLSCSPISGHRSVSWYQQTPGQGLQFLFEYFSETQRNKGNFPGRFSGRQFSNSRSEMNVSTLELGDSALYLCASSQKEDTEAFFGQGTRLTVV.

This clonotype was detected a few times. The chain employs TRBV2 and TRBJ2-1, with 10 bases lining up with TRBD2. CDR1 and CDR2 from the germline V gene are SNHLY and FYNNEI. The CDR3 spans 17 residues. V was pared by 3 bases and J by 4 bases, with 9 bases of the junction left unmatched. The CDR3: CASSELLAGVTYNEQFF. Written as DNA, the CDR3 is TGTGCCAGCAGTGAGCTCCTAGCGGGAGTAACGTACAATGAGCAGTTCTTC.

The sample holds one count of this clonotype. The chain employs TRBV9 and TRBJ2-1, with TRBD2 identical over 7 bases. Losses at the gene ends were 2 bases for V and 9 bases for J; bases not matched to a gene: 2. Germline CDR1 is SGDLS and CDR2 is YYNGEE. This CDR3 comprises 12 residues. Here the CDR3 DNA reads TGTGCCAGCAGCGTCCCTAGCGGTGAGCAGTTCTTC. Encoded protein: CASSVPSGEQFF.

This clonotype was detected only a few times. In nucleotides, the CDR3 is TGTGCCAGCCGAGGGGGTTCTAATGAAAAACTGTTTTTT. Translated: CASRGGSNEKLFF. The chain couples TRBV21-1 to TRBJ1-4; TRBD1, the table's D call, was not compared with the DNA. TRBV21-1 constitutes a pseudogene. CDR3 size: 13 residues.

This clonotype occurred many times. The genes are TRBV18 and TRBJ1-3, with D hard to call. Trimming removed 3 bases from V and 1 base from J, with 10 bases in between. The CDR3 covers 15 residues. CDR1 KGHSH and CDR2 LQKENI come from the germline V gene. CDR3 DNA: TGTGCCAGCTCACCGTGGCAGATATCTGGAAACACCATATATTTT. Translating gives CASSPWQISGNTIYF.

This CDR3 is CASNLNLAGGDNEQFF. The CDR3 DNA sequence: TGTGCCAGCAACCTCAACCTAGCGGGGGGTGACAATGAGCAGTTCTTC. The chain is built from TRBV28 and TRBJ2-1, with TRBD2 matching over 11 bases. V trimming: 7 bases; J trimming: 5 bases; junction bases outside the gene matches: 10. There are 16 residues in the CDR3. The germline V gene encodes CDR1 MDHEN and CDR2 SYDVKM.

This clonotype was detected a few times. CDR3 bases: TGTGCCAGCAGCACTGGGGACAGGGGAAGCTACGAGCAGTACTTC. Protein sequence: CASSTGDRGSYEQYF. V usage is TRBV5-4 and J usage is TRBJ2-7; 10 positions match TRBD1. After removal of 4 bases from V and 3 bases from J, the junction contained 7 bases not matched to a gene. Germline CDR1 is SGHNT and CDR2 is YYREEE (reference sequence). The CDR3 spans 15 residues.

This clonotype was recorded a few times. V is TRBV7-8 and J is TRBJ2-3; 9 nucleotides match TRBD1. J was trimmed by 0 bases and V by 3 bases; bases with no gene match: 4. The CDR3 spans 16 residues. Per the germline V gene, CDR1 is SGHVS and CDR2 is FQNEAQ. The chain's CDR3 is CASSFNRGLSTDTQYF. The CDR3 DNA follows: TGTGCCAGCAGCTTTAACAGGGGGCTGAGCACAGATACGCAGTATTTT. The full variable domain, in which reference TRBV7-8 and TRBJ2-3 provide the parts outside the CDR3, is GAGVSQSPRYKVAKRGQDVALRCDPISGHVSLFWYQQALGQGPEFLTYFQNEAQLDKSGLPSDRFFAERPEGSVSTLKIQRTQQEDSAVYLCASSFNRGLSTDTQYFGPGTRLTVL.

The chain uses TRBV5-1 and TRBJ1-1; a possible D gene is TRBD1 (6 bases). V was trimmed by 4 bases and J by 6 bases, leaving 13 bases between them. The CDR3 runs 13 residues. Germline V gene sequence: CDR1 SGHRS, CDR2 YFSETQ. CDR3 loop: CASSTQGSSEAFF. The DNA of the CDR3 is TGCGCCAGCAGCACTCAGGGGTCCTCTGAAGCTTTCTTT.

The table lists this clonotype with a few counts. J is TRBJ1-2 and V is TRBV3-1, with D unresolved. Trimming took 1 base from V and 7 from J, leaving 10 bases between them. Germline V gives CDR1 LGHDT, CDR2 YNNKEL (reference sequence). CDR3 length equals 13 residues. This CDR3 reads CASSQAAGGGYTF. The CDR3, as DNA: TGTGCCAGCAGCCAAGCGGCAGGAGGTGGCTACACCTTC.

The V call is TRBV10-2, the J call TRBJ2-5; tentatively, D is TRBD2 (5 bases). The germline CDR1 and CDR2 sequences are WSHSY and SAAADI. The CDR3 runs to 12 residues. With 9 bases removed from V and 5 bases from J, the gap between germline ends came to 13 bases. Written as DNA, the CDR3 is TGCGCCAGTCGGATGGGCGGGGAGACCCAGTACTTC. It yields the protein CASRMGGETQYF.